Given below is one T cell receptor beta chain in context. The antigen is not known. This record comes from a study of STAT5B mutations in CD4+ large granular lymphocyte leukemia. Study-level information: Healthy donors showed HLA-associated enrichment of the CDR3 'QG' motif. Study outcomes and limitations: 8/27 top patient clones versus 2/35 control clones were TRBV06-family. Main leukemic clonotypes were patient-specific, but roughly 25% appeared at low frequency elsewhere.

V was trimmed by 2 bases and J by 1 base, leaving 6 bases between them. The V gene's germline CDR1 is MGHDK and CDR2 SYGVNS. The CDR3 has 14 residues. Produced via immunoSEQ multiplex PCR; TCRdb's table is partial and in-frame only. The sample holds some 41,000 clones; approximately 88% are singletons and the top ten take about 0.38%. The chain couples TRBV25-1 to TRBJ1-3; the D gene is possibly TRBD1 (5 bases). The TCR sequence derives from a human donor in good health. Sequencing input: CD4+ T cells from blood buffy coats. DNA for the CDR3: TGTGCCAGCAGTGAACAGGGTTCTGGAAACACCATATATTTT. Amino acids: CASSEQGSGNTIYF.